What follows are 20 T cell receptor beta chains derived from one specimen sequenced in a study of T-cell memory formation after mild COVID-19 (dated by TCRdb to the early 2020s). Receptors were amplified or captured by 5' RACE. The run used an Illumina NovaSeq 6000. The public reads were reanalyzed by TCRdb: fastp trimming at Q25, MiXCR alignment, in-frame beta chains only. Every entry covers one CDR3 protein and lists the most common genes and DNA from its rows. The sample table contains roughly 510,000 distinct CDR3 sequences; only one count was recorded for 17% of them. The ten largest account for around 7.8% of the sample. Input material: PBMCs or a T cell subset sorted from them (not recorded which). The receptors shown here come from an adult woman who had mild COVID-19 (a few samples of this study predate the infection). The sample titles of this study are shuffled in the database, so cell type and time point are left out; the donor was told from shared clones.

This clonotype was detected a few times. The chain couples TRBV5-6 to TRBJ2-7; unclear D gene. The germline V and J ends were trimmed by 4 bases and 5 bases, with 13 bases remaining between them. Germline V gives CDR1 SGHDT, CDR2 YYEEEE. The CDR3 is 13 amino acids. The CDR3 reads CASSLNGRDEQYF. CDR3 sequence (DNA): TGTGCCAGCAGCCTTAACGGGCGCGACGAGCAGTACTTC.

This clonotype was observed at least ten times. The chain couples TRBV4-1 to TRBJ2-5; D is perhaps TRBD1 (5 bases). V gave up 3 bases and J gave up 5 bases, with 13 bases separating them. CDR1 is MGHRA, CDR2 YSYEKL, per germline. The CDR3 length is 14 residues. The CDR3 nucleotides read TGCGCCAGCAGCCACTTGGGGCGGTGGGAGACCCAGTACTTC. Translated: CASSHLGRWETQYF.

The chain links TRBV7-8 to TRBJ1-3, with 9 bases lining up with TRBD1. Germline CDR1 reads SGHVS; CDR2 reads FQNEAQ. With V trimmed by 3 bases and J by 2 bases, 5 bases remained unmatched. The CDR3 covers 16 residues. The CDR3 coding sequence is TGTGCCAGCAGCTTGGACAGGACAGGGGCTGGAAACACCATATATTTT. Translation: CASSLDRTGAGNTIYF.

The chain combines TRBV20-1 with TRBJ2-7; 9 positions agree with TRBD2. Germline V gene data show CDR1 as DFQATT and CDR2 as SNEGSKA (reference sequence). With V trimmed by 4 bases and J by 3 bases, 4 bases remained unmatched. The CDR3 sequence is 13 residues long. CDR3 coding DNA: TGCAGTGCTATTGCGGGGGGGTTCTACGAGCAGTACTTC. Protein product: CSAIAGGFYEQYF.

The V and J genes are TRBV4-1 and TRBJ2-7, with TRBD1 as a possible D gene (5 bases). Germline V CDR1 and CDR2: MGHRA, YSYEKL. The CDR3 extends over 15 amino acids. The V and J ends lost 0 bases and 3 bases respectively, with 12 bases between them. As DNA, the CDR3 is TGCGCCAGCAGCCAAGATCGGCAGGGCGGCTACGAGCAGTACTTC. As protein: CASSQDRQGGYEQYF.

This clonotype was observed once. The rearrangement links TRBV18 to TRBJ2-1; the match to TRBD1 covers 8 bases. J lost 8 bases, V lost 0 bases, and 9 bases had no gene match. The length of the CDR3 is 16 residues. The germline CDR1 and CDR2 sequences are KGHSH and LQKENI. The CDR3: CASSPPNRGAPDEQFF. CDR3 sequence (DNA): TGTGCCAGCTCACCACCAAACAGGGGGGCCCCTGATGAGCAGTTCTTC.

This chain connects TRBV3-1 to TRBJ2-3; the D gene could be TRBD1 or TRBD2 (5 bases each). Trimming cost V 4 bases and J 4 bases, with 9 bases left between them. CDR1 LGHDT and CDR2 YNNKEL come from the germline V gene (reference sequence). The length of the CDR3 is 13 residues. The CDR3 loop is CASSLRGPDTQYF. The CDR3 DNA sequence: TGTGCCAGCAGCCTACGGGGCCCAGATACGCAGTATTTT.

This clonotype was recorded a few times. The rearrangement uses TRBV27 and TRBJ2-7; 12 nucleotides line up with TRBD2. In germline, CDR1 is MNHEY, CDR2 SMNVEV (reference sequence). J gave up 4 bases and V 6 bases, and 4 bases lay outside the gene matches. The CDR3 totals 14 residues. The CDR3 spells CASRTSGRGYEQYF. CDR3 bases: TGTGCCAGCAGGACTAGCGGGAGAGGGTACGAGCAGTACTTC.

CDR3 nucleotides: TGTGCCAGCAAGCTCGACCCAAATCAGCCCCAGCATTTT. Protein: CASKLDPNQPQHF. J is TRBJ1-5 and V is TRBV5-5; D is undetermined. The CDR3 loop spans 13 amino acids. V was pared by 6 bases and J by 4 bases, with 11 bases between. Germline CDR1 and CDR2: SGHKS and YYEKEE (reference sequence).

This clonotype occurred many times. The chain links TRBV6-6 to TRBJ1-1; 7 nucleotides match TRBD1. The CDR3 sequence is 14 residues long. Trimming at V came to 6 bases and at J to 1 base, leaving 5 bases not matched to a gene. Germline CDR1 and CDR2: MNHNY and SVGAGI (reference sequence). This chain's CDR3 is CASRPDRENTEAFF. The CDR3 DNA reads as TGTGCCAGCAGACCCGACAGGGAGAACACTGAAGCTTTCTTT.

This rearrangement joins TRBV9 to TRBJ2-3, with TRBD2 identical over 9 bases. The germline V gene has CDR1 SGDLS and CDR2 YYNGEE. With 0 bases clipped from V and 5 bases from J, the junction kept 4 bases outside the gene matches. This CDR3 is 15 amino acids long. CDR3 sequence reads: CASSVGGSGRDTQYF. CDR3 DNA sequence: TGTGCCAGCAGCGTAGGGGGTAGCGGGAGAGATACGCAGTATTTT.

The table lists this clonotype with a few counts. The chain employs TRBV15 and TRBJ2-3; D gene uncertain. The CDR3 is 16 residues long. Germline CDR1 reads LNHNV; CDR2 reads YYDKDF (reference sequence). V was pared by 1 base and J by 4 bases, with 15 bases between. CDR3: CATSRGSTQGPDTQYF. As DNA, the CDR3 is TGTGCCACCAGCAGAGGCTCGACCCAAGGGCCAGATACGCAGTATTTT.

The chain is built from TRBV12-3 or TRBV12-4 and TRBJ2-5; the D gene could be TRBD1 or TRBD2 (5 bases each). This CDR3 region has 14 residues. V was trimmed by 4 bases and J by 5 bases, leaving 14 bases between them. DNA of the CDR3: TGTGCCAGCAGTTGGGTGGGGGTAGGGGAGACCCAGTACTTC. It is translated as CASSWVGVGETQYF.

The J gene is TRBJ1-5, the V gene TRBV15; the D is unclear. The V end was cut by 7 bases, the J end by 7 bases, with 11 bases between. The V gene's germline CDR1 is LNHNV and CDR2 YYDKDF (reference sequence). CDR3 size: 12 residues. This CDR3 reads CATTWGSQPQHF. The CDR3 DNA sequence: TGTGCCACCACTTGGGGATCCCAGCCCCAGCATTTT.

This clonotype has just a few counts. The rearrangement uses TRBV7-9 and TRBJ1-1; D is uncertain. V was shortened by 0 bases and J by 1 base, with 9 bases between the two germline ends. The V gene's germline CDR1 is SEHNR and CDR2 FQNEAQ (reference sequence). The CDR3 consists of 15 residues. CDR3 coding DNA: TGTGCCAGCAGCTTAGCGGGGTCAGGGAACACTGAAGCTTTCTTT. Translated: CASSLAGSGNTEAFF.

This chain uses TRBV3-1 with TRBJ2-2; D not certain. Trimming stripped 5 bases from V and 7 bases from J, with 5 bases between. This CDR3 spans 11 amino acids. Germline assignment: CDR1 LGHDT and CDR2 YNNKEL (reference sequence). Here the CDR3 reads CASSSIGELFF. The DNA of the CDR3 is TGTGCCAGCAGCTCAATCGGGGAGCTGTTTTTT.

This clonotype was observed a handful of times. The J gene is TRBJ1-5, the V gene TRBV21-1; no DNA check was done on the table's D call, TRBD1. TRBV21-1 counts as a pseudogene. This CDR3 contains 19 residues. CDR3 coding DNA: TGTGCCAGCAGCGGTGGGGCCTTGGCCCGACAGGGGGTGATCCAGCCCCAGCATTTT. Its translation: CASSGGALARQGVIQPQHF.

This clonotype was counted many times. The J gene is TRBJ2-4, the V gene TRBV4-2; maybe TRBD1 (5 bases). Germline V CDR1 and CDR2: LGHNA, YNFKEQ. The CDR3 has 18 amino acids. The ends were cut back, 1 base at V and 0 bases at J, with 16 bases in the middle. The CDR3 sequence: CASSQVTDSILAKNIQYF. The CDR3 DNA follows: TGTGCCAGCAGCCAAGTAACCGACAGTATACTAGCCAAAAACATTCAGTACTTC.

The rearrangement links TRBV24-1 to TRBJ2-1; TRBD1 aligns across 8 bases. With V trimmed by 3 bases and J by 12 bases, 9 bases remained unmatched. Germline V gene sequence: CDR1 KGHDR, CDR2 SFDVKD. This CDR3 contains 14 residues. CDR3 in amino acids: CATSDEDRALGQFF. CDR3 nucleotides: TGTGCCACCAGTGATGAGGACAGGGCCTTGGGGCAGTTCTTC.

The chain combines TRBV5-1 with TRBJ2-7; 7 positions match TRBD1. The germline CDR1 and CDR2 sequences are SGHRS and YFSETQ. This CDR3 has 16 amino acids. The trim removed 4 bases at V and 3 bases at J, leaving 13 bases unmatched. CDR3 bases: TGCGCCAGCAGCCAGGGGGAGCGGACGACCTACTACGAGCAGTACTTC. The encoded protein is CASSQGERTTYYEQYF.